The 7 T cell receptor beta chains below were found in one sample sequenced in a study of shared T cell receptors in the human thymus. This table comes from immunoSEQ multiplex PCR, and its TCRdb copy is limited to in-frame clones, with some not included. The repertoire holds hundreds of thousands of clones, with more than 75% as singletons. The sample was also reused in another study, on human thymus T cells.

The source material was thymocytes. These TCRs come from a boy less than two years old with a congenital heart defect.

V and J are TRBV11-3 and TRBJ2-3; weak D call: TRBD2 (6 bases). The CDR3 sequence is 17 residues long. Trimming stripped 0 bases from V and 4 bases from J, with 17 bases between. The germline V gene encodes CDR1 SGHNT and CDR2 YENEEA. The CDR3 nucleotides are TGTGCCAGCAGCTTAGACCCGACTAGATGCGGTCCAGATACGCAGTATTTT. It specifies CASSLDPTRCGPDTQYF. The full variable domain, rest sourced from reference TRBV11-3 and TRBJ2-3, is EAGVVQSPRYKIIEKKQPVAFWCNPISGHNTLYWYLQNLGQGPELLIRYENEEAVDDSQLPKDRFSAERLKGVDSTLKIQPAELGDSAVYLCASSLDPTRCGPDTQYFGPGTRLTVL.

The chain has TRBV29-1 and TRBJ2-3, with 8 nucleotides matching TRBD2. Germline V gene lookup returns CDR1 SQVTM and CDR2 ANQGSEA. This CDR3 spans 14 amino acids. After removal of 8 bases from V and 4 bases from J, the junction contained 11 bases not matched to a gene. The CDR3 nucleotides are TGCAGCTCCCGAAGCGGGAGAGGGGCAGATACGCAGTATTTT. The encoded protein is CSSRSGRGADTQYF.

This chain joins TRBV28 and TRBJ1-5; D not resolved. Between the trimmed V and J ends, which lost 5 bases and 1 base, there was a span of 15 bases. Looked up from germline, CDR1 is MDHEN and CDR2 is SYDVKM. This CDR3 contains 16 residues. This CDR3 is CASSPTREGSNQPQHF. The CDR3 region has the DNA TGTGCCAGCAGTCCTACTAGGGAAGGGAGCAATCAGCCCCAGCATTTT. Full variable domain (missing parts from reference TRBV28 and TRBJ1-5): DVKVTQSSRYLVKRTGEKVFLECVQDMDHENMFWYRQDPGLGLRLIYFSYDVKMKEKGDIPEGYSVSREKKERFSLILESASTNQTSMYLCASSPTREGSNQPQHFGDGTRLSIL.

The chain joins TRBV14 to TRBJ2-3, with 14 positions matching TRBD2. V shed 1 base, J shed 3 bases, and the junction held 12 bases outside the gene matches. The germline V gene encodes CDR1 SGHDN and CDR2 FVKESK. The length of the CDR3 is 20 residues. The chain's CDR3 is CASSQGPRTSGRILTDTQYF. CDR3 coding DNA: TGTGCCAGCAGCCAAGGGCCCAGGACTAGCGGGAGGATCCTAACAGATACGCAGTATTTT.

The genes are TRBV6-4 and TRBJ1-3; D is unclear. Trimming removed 1 base from V and 6 bases from J, with 10 bases in between. The CDR3 is 14 residues long. Germline values: CDR1 MRHNA, CDR2 SNTAGT. In nucleotides, the CDR3 is TGTGCCAGCAGTGACTGGGCAGTTTCAAACACCATATATTTT. This gives the protein CASSDWAVSNTIYF.

This clone was seen once. The genes are TRBV30 and TRBJ2-7, with TRBD1 as a possible D gene (5 bases). V was pared by 8 bases and J by 2 bases, with 25 bases between. CDR1 and CDR2 (germline): GTSNPN, SVGIG (reference sequence). The CDR3 totals 16 residues. DNA for the CDR3: TGTGCCCTCAGGAGTGATATGGGGCAGTGGGCCTACGAGCAGTACTTC. Translation: CALRSDMGQWAYEQYF.

The DNA of the CDR3 is TGTGCCAGCAGTTTTTTGTCGACTAATGAAAAACTGTTTTTT. Translating gives CASSFLSTNEKLFF. The chain uses TRBV27 and TRBJ1-4; D remains unclear. CDR1 and CDR2 (germline): MNHEY, SMNVEV (reference sequence). The length of the CDR3 is 14 residues. The V and J ends lost 3 bases and 2 bases respectively, with 7 bases between them.